The 29 T cell receptor beta chains below were found in one sample sequenced in a study of blood T cell repertoires in COVID-19 (dated by TCRdb to about 2020). Libraries were prepared through the immunoSEQ multiplex PCR assay. Held by TCRdb, this immuneACCESS table contains in-frame sequences only and omits some clones. Under half of the omission traces to an unresolved V gene where checked; the cause of the rest is unknown. The sample includes some 50,000 clones, with around 83% observed a single time. The ten largest account for 5.5% to 7.5% of the sample. Material for sequencing was peripheral blood. All receptors derive from a woman of 80 years or more with acute or convalescent COVID-19.

The J gene is TRBJ2-3, the V gene TRBV29-1; TRBD1 might be the D (6 bases). Trimming stripped 7 bases from V and 5 bases from J, with 19 bases between. The CDR3 is made up of 14 amino acids. CDR1 SQVTM and CDR2 ANQGSEA come from the germline V gene. This chain's CDR3 is CSGGQGPAGDTQYF. Written as DNA, the CDR3 is TGCAGCGGGGGCCAGGGGCCCGCGGGAGATACGCAGTATTTT.

The J gene is TRBJ1-1, the V gene TRBV29-1; D not resolved. Germline CDR1 is SQVTM and CDR2 is ANQGSEA. Between the trimmed V and J ends, which lost 7 bases and 6 bases, there was a span of 12 bases. CDR3 length equals 11 residues. CDR3 protein: CSAAYRAEAFF. The CDR3 nucleotides are TGCAGCGCAGCTTACCGGGCTGAAGCTTTCTTT.

The genes are TRBV7-3 and TRBJ2-1; D might be TRBD2 (5 bases). V was pared by 5 bases and J by 7 bases, with 15 bases between. CDR1 is SGHTA, CDR2 FQGTGA, per germline. This CDR3 spans 14 amino acids. CDR3 in amino acids: CASSPILGGNEQFF. The CDR3 coding sequence is TGTGCCAGCAGCCCAATTTTGGGCGGGAATGAGCAGTTCTTC.

The chain joins TRBV28 to TRBJ1-1; D unresolved. The length of the CDR3 is 11 residues. Trimming removed 6 bases from V and 9 bases from J, with 11 bases in between. The germline CDR1 and CDR2 sequences are MDHEN and SYDVKM. The CDR3 nucleotides read TGTGCCAGCAGACTAGATTTTCAAGCTTTCTTT. Its protein is CASRLDFQAFF.

This chain uses TRBV3-1 (or the pseudogene TRBV3-2) with TRBJ1-5; no firm D call. The CDR3 spans 13 residues. Germline V gives CDR1 LGHDT, CDR2 YNNKEL (reference sequence). V was trimmed by 0 bases and J by 10 bases, leaving 10 bases between them. CDR3 in amino acids: CASSQETRGPQHF. The CDR3 nucleotides are TGTGCCAGCAGCCAAGAGACGCGGGGACCCCAGCATTTT.

This clone was counted a few times. The CDR3, as DNA: TGTGCCACCAGCAGAGGGGACAGCTCCTACAATGAGCAGTTCTTC. This translates into CATSRGDSSYNEQFF. The chain has TRBV15 and TRBJ2-1, with 7 bases aligning to TRBD1. V shed 1 base and J 0 bases; nucleotides not matched to a gene: 0. Germline V gene lookup returns CDR1 LNHNV and CDR2 YYDKDF (reference sequence). The CDR3 has 15 amino acids.

The rearrangement uses TRBV5-4 and TRBJ1-4; the match to TRBD1 covers 8 bases. V gave up 5 bases and J gave up 0 bases; unmatched junction bases: 6. In germline, CDR1 is SGHNT, CDR2 YYREEE (reference sequence). CDR3 size: 16 residues. The CDR3 DNA reads TGTGCCAGCAGTTACGACAGGGGCGCAACTAATGAAAAACTGTTTTTT. This codes for CASSYDRGATNEKLFF.

This clone appeared a few times. The chain uses TRBV28 and TRBJ1-3; a possible D gene is TRBD1 (5 bases). CDR1 MDHEN and CDR2 SYDVKM come from the germline V gene. The CDR3 is 14 amino acids. Trimming left V 5 bases short and J 4 bases short, with 12 bases between. This CDR3 is CASSITGLGNTIYF. In nucleotides, the CDR3 is TGTGCCAGCAGTATAACAGGCCTGGGAAACACCATATATTTT. The full variable domain, with the rest looked up from reference TRBV28 and TRBJ1-3, is DVKVTQSSRYLVKRTGEKVFLECVQDMDHENMFWYRQDPGLGLRLIYFSYDVKMKEKGDIPEGYSVSREKKERFSLILESASTNQTSMYLCASSITGLGNTIYFGEGSWLTVV.

The chain recombines TRBV7-8 with TRBJ1-5, with D maybe TRBD1 (5 bases). Germline V gene data show CDR1 as SGHVS and CDR2 as FQNEAQ. CDR3 length: 17 residues. V was cut by 1 base and J by 2 bases, with 15 bases left in between. CDR3 region: CASSLGGGRGRNQPQHF. The CDR3 DNA sequence: TGTGCCAGCAGCTTAGGGGGGGGTAGGGGTCGCAATCAGCCCCAGCATTTT.

The V gene is TRBV6-2 or TRBV6-3, the J gene TRBJ1-4, with D unresolved. The CDR3 is made up of 11 amino acids. The germline V gene has CDR1 MNHEY and CDR2 SVGEGT. V gave up 5 bases and J gave up 7 bases, with 5 bases separating them. The CDR3 sequence: CASSGSEKLFF. For the CDR3, the DNA is TGTGCCAGCAGTGGTAGTGAAAAACTGTTTTTT.

The V and J genes are TRBV6-1 and TRBJ2-5; 13 bases fit TRBD2. The V and J ends lost 3 bases and 5 bases, in that order; junction bases with no gene match: 15. Germline V gene sequence: CDR1 MNHNS, CDR2 SASEGT. CDR3 length: 19 residues. This CDR3 reads CASSERPDQTSGGRETQYF. The CDR3 DNA reads TGTGCCAGCAGTGAGCGACCCGACCAGACTAGCGGGGGGAGGGAGACCCAGTACTTC.

This sequence joins TRBV20-1 and TRBJ1-5, with 8 nucleotides matching TRBD1. The CDR3 is made up of 15 amino acids. Germline V lookup: CDR1 DFQATT, CDR2 SNEGSKA (reference sequence). After removal of 3 bases from V and 6 bases from J, the junction contained 10 bases not matched to a gene. The CDR3 nucleotides read TGCAGTGCTAGTAATAACAGGGGGGGGAGTCAGCCCCAGCATTTT. Translation: CSASNNRGGSQPQHF.

This chain joins TRBV19 and TRBJ2-3, with 12 bases fitting TRBD2. Germline loops: CDR1 LNHDA, CDR2 SQIVND (reference sequence). With V trimmed by 6 bases and J by 1 base, 8 bases remained unmatched. The CDR3 extends over 17 amino acids. CDR3 nucleotide sequence: TGTGCCAGTAGCCCTTCGACTAGCGGGGGACGCACAGATACGCAGTATTTT. Translating it yields CASSPSTSGGRTDTQYF.

The rearrangement uses TRBV18 and TRBJ1-2; 8 bases match TRBD1. V was pared by 3 bases and J by 1 base, with 13 bases of the junction left unmatched. The CDR3 runs 18 residues. Germline assignment: CDR1 KGHSH and CDR2 LQKENI. The CDR3 here is CASSPNGQGTANNYGYTF. The CDR3 DNA sequence: TGTGCCAGCTCACCTAACGGACAGGGCACTGCCAATAACTATGGCTACACCTTC.

The V and J genes are TRBV19 and TRBJ1-5; TRBD1 is a possible D gene (5 bases). Germline-derived CDR1 and CDR2 are LNHDA and SQIVND (reference sequence). V lost 1 base and J lost 5, with 15 bases in between. CDR3 length: 16 residues. DNA of the CDR3: TGTGCCAGTAGTATAGCTGGCGGGGGGGTCTATCAGCCCCAGCATTTT. Its protein product is CASSIAGGGVYQPQHF.

The chain joins TRBV19 to TRBJ1-2; D remains unclear. The V end lost 4 bases, the J end lost 5 bases, and 14 bases lay between the germline ends. Germline CDR1 is LNHDA and CDR2 is SQIVND (reference sequence). The CDR3 consists of 14 residues. This CDR3 is CASSTQTVEYGYTF. CDR3 nucleotides: TGTGCCAGTAGTACCCAGACCGTGGAGTATGGCTACACCTTC.

This rearrangement joins TRBV30 to TRBJ2-5; TRBD1 is a possible D gene (6 bases). The CDR3 is 15 residues long. Germline-derived CDR1 and CDR2 are GTSNPN and SVGIG (reference sequence). V shed 2 bases and J shed 5 bases, with 18 bases lying between them. The CDR3 DNA reads TGTGCCTGGAGTCCTCTGGGCTTGCAGGGGGAGACCCAGTACTTC. Its protein product is CAWSPLGLQGETQYF. Filled out from reference TRBV30 and TRBJ2-5, the complete variable domain reads SQTIHQWPATLVQPVGSPLSLECTVEGTSNPNLYWYRQAAGRGLQLLFYSVGIGQISSEVPQNLSASRPQDRQFILSSKKLLLSDSGFYLCAWSPLGLQGETQYFGPGTRLLVL.

The rearrangement uses TRBV6-5 and TRBJ2-5; 8 bases match TRBD1. Germline CDR1 is MNHEY and CDR2 is SVGAGI. V gave up 5 bases and J gave up 2 bases; unmatched junction bases: 7. CDR3 length equals 15 residues. The CDR3 reads CASSSGQGRQETQYF. As DNA, the CDR3 is TGTGCCAGCAGTAGCGGACAGGGCCGGCAAGAGACCCAGTACTTC.

The rearrangement joins TRBV28 to TRBJ2-5, with D possibly matching TRBD2 (5 bases). CDR3 length: 14 residues. V lost 7 bases and J lost 1, with 13 bases in between. The V gene's germline CDR1 is MDHEN and CDR2 SYDVKM. CDR3 residues: CASTPGGFQETQYF. In DNA, the CDR3 is TGTGCCAGCACCCCGGGCGGGTTCCAAGAGACCCAGTACTTC.

The chain links TRBV29-1 to TRBJ1-2; no definite D call. Germline CDR1 reads SQVTM; CDR2 reads ANQGSEA. V lost 3 bases and J lost 4, with 9 bases in between. The CDR3 extends over 12 amino acids. CDR3 protein: CSVEAERYGYTF. CDR3 bases: TGCAGCGTTGAGGCAGAACGCTATGGCTACACCTTC.

V gene TRBV18 combines with J gene TRBJ2-3, with 7 bases matching TRBD2. V dropped 3 bases and J dropped 5; count of bases not matched to a gene: 14. The CDR3 length is 17 residues. From germline, CDR1 is KGHSH and CDR2 LQKENI. Here the CDR3 reads CASSPPSLRGLVDTQYF. The CDR3 bases are TGTGCCAGCTCACCCCCGTCTTTGCGGGGGTTAGTAGATACGCAGTATTTT.

The chain joins TRBV1 to TRBJ2-4; the table's D gene call, TRBD1, was not cross checked with the DNA. TRBV1 is a pseudogene segment. The CDR3 covers 16 residues. CDR3 loop: CTSSQPRGSAKNIQYF. CDR3 sequence (DNA): TGCACCAGCAGCCAACCTAGGGGGAGTGCCAAAAACATTCAGTACTTC.

V is TRBV5-1 and J is TRBJ1-2, with 7 nucleotides matching TRBD1. The germline CDR1 and CDR2 sequences are SGHRS and YFSETQ. CDR3 length: 14 residues. With 4 bases clipped from V and 8 bases from J, the junction kept 11 bases outside the gene matches. The CDR3 nucleotides read TGCGCCAGCAGCCTGGAACGGGACAGAGGAGGCTACACCTTC. Amino acids: CASSLERDRGGYTF.

This chain connects TRBV19 to TRBJ1-2; no clear D. Trimming stripped 1 base from V and 4 bases from J, with 16 bases between. This CDR3 contains 16 residues. Germline-derived CDR1 and CDR2 are LNHDA and SQIVND (reference sequence). The DNA of the CDR3 is TGTGCCAGTAGTATAGTAAGCCTCGCACCCTCCTATGGCTACACCTTC. This encodes CASSIVSLAPSYGYTF.

The chain joins TRBV27 to TRBJ1-1; 9 bases map to TRBD1. V lost 6 bases, J lost 0 bases, and 2 bases stayed unmatched. Germline V gene data show CDR1 as MNHEY and CDR2 as SMNVEV (reference sequence). The CDR3 covers 14 residues. The CDR3 coding sequence is TGTGCCAGCAGACGGGACAGGGTGAACACTGAAGCTTTCTTT. It yields the protein CASRRDRVNTEAFF.

This clone has only one observation. V gene TRBV2 combines with J gene TRBJ2-5, with D unclear. V was cut by 5 bases and J by 4 bases, with 17 bases left in between. This CDR3 contains 15 residues. Germline lookup yields CDR1 SNHLY and CDR2 FYNNEI. This CDR3 reads CASSKYTNPGETQYF. The CDR3 DNA reads as TGTGCCAGCAGTAAATACACAAACCCGGGAGAGACCCAGTACTTC.

In its sample, this clone was seen a few times. The rearrangement joins TRBV6-5 to TRBJ1-2, with D maybe TRBD1 (5 bases). Trimming took off 3 bases at V and 6 bases at J, with 14 bases between the two ends. The CDR3 length is 14 residues. Germline CDR1 reads MNHEY; CDR2 reads SVGAGI. CDR3 region: CASSYTLREDGYTF. CDR3 sequence (DNA): TGTGCCAGCAGTTATACTCTCAGGGAGGATGGCTACACCTTC.

The chain employs TRBV3-1 (or the pseudogene TRBV3-2) and TRBJ2-7; D remains ambiguous. V lost 1 base and J 4 bases, leaving 14 bases between the germline ends. CDR1 is LGHDT and CDR2 is YNNKEL in the germline V gene (reference sequence). CDR3 length: 15 residues. CDR3 sequence: CASSQGISEGYEQYF. As DNA, the CDR3 is TGTGCCAGCAGCCAAGGGATAAGCGAAGGTTACGAGCAGTACTTC.

The J gene is TRBJ2-1, the V gene TRBV5-1; the match to TRBD2 covers 7 bases. The CDR3 sequence is 14 residues long. CDR1 is SGHRS, CDR2 YFSETQ, per germline. V shed 4 bases, J shed 3 bases, and the junction held 4 bases outside the gene matches. The CDR3 bases are TGCGCCAGCAGCGAATCTAGCGGCTACAATGAGCAGTTCTTC. It is translated as CASSESSGYNEQFF.